This T cell receptor beta chain was identified during a study of blood T cell repertoires in COVID-19. Overall study context: Samples of COVID-19 (acute and convalescent) were obtained from the United States, Italy and Spain.

Data came from immunoSEQ multiplex PCR; TCRdb stores just in-frame clones and leaves some out. Of about 260,000 clones in the sample, 88% are singletons; the top ten hold about 0.7%. This CDR3 has 15 residues. V trimming: 2 bases; J trimming: 0 bases; junction bases outside the gene matches: 4. Germline assignment: CDR1 GTSNPN and CDR2 SVGIG (reference sequence). What was sequenced was peripheral blood. V usage is TRBV30 and J usage is TRBJ1-5, with 7 bases fitting TRBD1. The source of this sequence is a human donor in a cohort sampled during active COVID-19. This chain's CDR3 is CAWSLTGYSNQPQHF. As DNA, the CDR3 is TGTGCCTGGAGTTTGACAGGGTATAGCAATCAGCCCCAGCATTTT.